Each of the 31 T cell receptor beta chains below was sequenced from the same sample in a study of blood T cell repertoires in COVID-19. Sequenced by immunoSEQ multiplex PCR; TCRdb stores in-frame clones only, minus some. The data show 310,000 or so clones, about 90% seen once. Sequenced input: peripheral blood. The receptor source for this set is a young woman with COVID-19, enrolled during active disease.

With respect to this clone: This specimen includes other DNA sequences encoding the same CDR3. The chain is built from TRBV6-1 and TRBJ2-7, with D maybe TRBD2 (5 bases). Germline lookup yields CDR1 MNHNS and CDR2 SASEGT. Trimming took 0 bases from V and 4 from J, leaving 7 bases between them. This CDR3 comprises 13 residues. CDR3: CASSEARGYEQYF. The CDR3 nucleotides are TGTGCCAGCAGTGAAGCACGGGGTTACGAGCAGTACTTC.

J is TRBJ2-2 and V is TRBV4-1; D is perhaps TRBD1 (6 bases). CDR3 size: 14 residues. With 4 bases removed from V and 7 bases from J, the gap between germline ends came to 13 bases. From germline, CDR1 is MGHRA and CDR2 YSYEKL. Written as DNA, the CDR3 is TGCGCCAGCAGCCTCGGACAGACGAACGGGGAGCTGTTTTTT. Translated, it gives CASSLGQTNGELFF.

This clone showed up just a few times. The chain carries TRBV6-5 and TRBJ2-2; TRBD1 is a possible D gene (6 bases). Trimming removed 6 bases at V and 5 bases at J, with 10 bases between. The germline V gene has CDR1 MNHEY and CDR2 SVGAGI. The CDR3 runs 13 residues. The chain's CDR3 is CASSRGQTGELFF. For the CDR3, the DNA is TGTGCCAGCAGCCGCGGACAGACCGGGGAGCTGTTTTTT.

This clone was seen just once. The chain's CDR3 is CATSDYRSLYNEQFF. Written as DNA, the CDR3 is TGTGCCACCAGTGACTACCGGTCGCTCTACAATGAGCAGTTCTTC. This chain connects TRBV24-1 to TRBJ2-1; the D is unclear. V was clipped by 4 bases and J by 3 bases, with 12 bases between them. CDR3 length equals 15 residues. Per the germline V gene, CDR1 is KGHDR and CDR2 is SFDVKD.

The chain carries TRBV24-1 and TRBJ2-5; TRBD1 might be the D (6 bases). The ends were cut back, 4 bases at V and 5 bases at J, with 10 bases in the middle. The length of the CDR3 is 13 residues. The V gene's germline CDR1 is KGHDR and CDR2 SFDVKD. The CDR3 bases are TGTGCCACCAGTGACTCCCAGGGGGAGACCCAGTACTTC. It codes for CATSDSQGETQYF.

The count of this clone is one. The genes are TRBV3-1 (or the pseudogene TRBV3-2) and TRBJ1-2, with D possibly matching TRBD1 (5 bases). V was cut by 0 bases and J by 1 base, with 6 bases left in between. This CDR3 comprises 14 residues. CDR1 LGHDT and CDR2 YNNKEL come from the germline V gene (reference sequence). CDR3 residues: CASSQEGLNYGYTF. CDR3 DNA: TGTGCCAGCAGCCAAGAGGGGCTTAACTATGGCTACACCTTC.

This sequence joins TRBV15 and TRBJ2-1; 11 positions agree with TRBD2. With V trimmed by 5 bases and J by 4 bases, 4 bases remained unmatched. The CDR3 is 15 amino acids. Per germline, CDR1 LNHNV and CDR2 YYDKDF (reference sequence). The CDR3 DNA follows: TGTGCCACCAGCGGCGGGACTAGCGGTTACAATGAGCAGTTCTTC. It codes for CATSGGTSGYNEQFF. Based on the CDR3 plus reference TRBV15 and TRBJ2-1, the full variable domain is DAMVIQNPRYQVTQFGKPVTLSCSQTLNHNVMYWYQQKSSQAPKLLFHYYDKDFNNEADTPDNFQSRRPNTSFCFLDIRSPGLGDTAMYLCATSGGTSGYNEQFFGPGTRLTVL.

The CDR3 protein is CASSSSLDTQYF. CDR3 DNA: TGCGCCAGCAGTTCTTCCTTAGATACGCAGTATTTT. This sequence joins TRBV10-2 and TRBJ2-3; D gene uncertain. From germline, CDR1 is WSHSY and CDR2 SAAADI. The CDR3 has 12 residues. Trimming removed 5 bases from V and 5 bases from J, with 8 bases in between.

The CDR3 coding sequence is TGTGCCAGCAGTCCCACCGGACACGGTGGGTCAACTAATGAAAAACTGTTTTTT. Protein sequence: CASSPTGHGGSTNEKLFF. The chain employs TRBV27 and TRBJ1-4, with D possibly being TRBD1 (5 bases). Looked up from germline, CDR1 is MNHEY and CDR2 is SMNVEV (reference sequence). This CDR3 spans 18 amino acids. Trimming took off 5 bases at V and 0 bases at J, with 19 bases between the two ends.

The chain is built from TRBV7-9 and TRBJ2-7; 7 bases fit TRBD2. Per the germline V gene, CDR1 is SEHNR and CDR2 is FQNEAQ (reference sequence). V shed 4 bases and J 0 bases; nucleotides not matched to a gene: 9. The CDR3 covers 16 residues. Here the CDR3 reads CASSWEGGLNSYEQYF. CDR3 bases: TGTGCCAGCAGCTGGGAGGGAGGACTCAACTCCTACGAGCAGTACTTC. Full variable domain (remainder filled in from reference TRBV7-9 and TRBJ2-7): DTGVSQNPRHKITKRGQNVTFRCDPISEHNRLYWYRQTLGQGPEFLTYFQNEAQLEKSRLLSDRFSAERPKGSFSTLEIQRTEQGDSAMYLCASSWEGGLNSYEQYFGPGTRLTVT.

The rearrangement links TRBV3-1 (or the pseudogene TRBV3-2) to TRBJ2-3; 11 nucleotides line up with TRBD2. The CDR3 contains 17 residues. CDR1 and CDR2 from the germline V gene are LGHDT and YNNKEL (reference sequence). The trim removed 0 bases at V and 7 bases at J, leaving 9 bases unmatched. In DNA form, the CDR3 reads TGTGCCAGCAGCCAAGAGACTAGCGGGACCGTCTTCTATACGCAGTATTTT. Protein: CASSQETSGTVFYTQYF.

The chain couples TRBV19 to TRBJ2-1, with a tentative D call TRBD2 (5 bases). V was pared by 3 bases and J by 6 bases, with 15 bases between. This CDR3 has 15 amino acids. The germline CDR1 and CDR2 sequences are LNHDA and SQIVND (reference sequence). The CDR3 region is CASSIPPLAGNEQFF. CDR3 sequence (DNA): TGTGCCAGTAGTATCCCCCCGCTAGCCGGCAATGAGCAGTTCTTC.

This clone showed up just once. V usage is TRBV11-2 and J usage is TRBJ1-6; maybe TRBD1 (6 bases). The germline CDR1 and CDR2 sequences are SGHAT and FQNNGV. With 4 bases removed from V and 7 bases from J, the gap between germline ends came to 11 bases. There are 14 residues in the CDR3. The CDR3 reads CASSSQGRNSPLHF. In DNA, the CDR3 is TGTGCCAGCAGCTCACAGGGACGGAATTCACCCCTCCACTTT.

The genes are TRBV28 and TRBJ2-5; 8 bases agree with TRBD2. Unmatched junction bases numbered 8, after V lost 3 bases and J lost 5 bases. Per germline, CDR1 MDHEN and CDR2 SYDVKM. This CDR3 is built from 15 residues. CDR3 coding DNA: TGTGCCAGCAGTTTGGTAACGGGAGGGCCCGAGACCCAGTACTTC. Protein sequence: CASSLVTGGPETQYF.

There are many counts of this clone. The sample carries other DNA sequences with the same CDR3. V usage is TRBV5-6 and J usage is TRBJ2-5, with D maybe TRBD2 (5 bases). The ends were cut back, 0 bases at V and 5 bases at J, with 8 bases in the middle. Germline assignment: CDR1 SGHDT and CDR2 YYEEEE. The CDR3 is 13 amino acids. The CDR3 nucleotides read TGTGCCAGCAGCTTGGTTTCGGGGGAGACCCAGTACTTC. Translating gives CASSLVSGETQYF.

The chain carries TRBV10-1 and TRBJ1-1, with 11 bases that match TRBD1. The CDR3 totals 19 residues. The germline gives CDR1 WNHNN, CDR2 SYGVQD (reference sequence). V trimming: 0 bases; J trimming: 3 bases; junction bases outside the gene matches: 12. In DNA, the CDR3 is TGCGCCAGCAGTGAGTCCCGTCCCGGGACAGGGGGTACTGACACTGAAGCTTTCTTT. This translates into CASSESRPGTGGTDTEAFF.

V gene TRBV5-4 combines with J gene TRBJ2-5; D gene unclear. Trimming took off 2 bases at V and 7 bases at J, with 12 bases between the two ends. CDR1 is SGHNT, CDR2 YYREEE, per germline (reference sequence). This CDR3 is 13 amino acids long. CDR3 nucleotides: TGTGCCAGCAGCTTAGACCCGCTAGGGACCCAGTACTTC. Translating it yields CASSLDPLGTQYF.

CDR3 in DNA: TGTGCCAGCCCGCCCTGGGACAGGAATGAAAAACTGTTTTTT. It codes for CASPPWDRNEKLFF. This chain connects TRBV6-4 to TRBJ1-4, with 8 bases lining up with TRBD1. Per the germline V gene, CDR1 is MRHNA and CDR2 is SNTAGT. The CDR3 is 14 residues long. The V and J ends lost 8 bases and 5 bases, in that order; junction bases with no gene match: 7.

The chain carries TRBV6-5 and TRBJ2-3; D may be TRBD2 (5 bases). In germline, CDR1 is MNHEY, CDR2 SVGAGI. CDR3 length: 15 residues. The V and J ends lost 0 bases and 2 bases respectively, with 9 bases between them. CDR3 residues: CASSYSNLATDTQYF. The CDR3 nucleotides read TGTGCCAGCAGTTACTCGAACCTAGCCACAGATACGCAGTATTTT.

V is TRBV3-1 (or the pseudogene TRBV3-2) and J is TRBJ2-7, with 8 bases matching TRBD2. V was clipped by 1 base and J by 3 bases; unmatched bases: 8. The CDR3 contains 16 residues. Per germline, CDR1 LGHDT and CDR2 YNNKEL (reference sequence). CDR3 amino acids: CASSQAASGHDYEQYF. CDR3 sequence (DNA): TGTGCCAGCAGCCAAGCCGCTAGCGGGCATGACTACGAGCAGTACTTC.

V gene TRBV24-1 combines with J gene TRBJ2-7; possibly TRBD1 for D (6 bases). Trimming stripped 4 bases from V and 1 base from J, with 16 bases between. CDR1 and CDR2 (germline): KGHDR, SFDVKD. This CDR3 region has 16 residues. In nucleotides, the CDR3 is TGTGCCACCAGTGACTCTACCGGGACACGATCCTACGAGCAGTACTTC. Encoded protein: CATSDSTGTRSYEQYF.

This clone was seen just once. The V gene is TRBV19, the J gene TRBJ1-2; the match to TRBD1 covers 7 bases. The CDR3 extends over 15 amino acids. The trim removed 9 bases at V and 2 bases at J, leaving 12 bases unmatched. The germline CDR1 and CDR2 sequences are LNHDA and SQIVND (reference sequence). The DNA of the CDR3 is TGTGCCAGCTTAGGATTCGGGACAGACAACTATGGCTACACCTTC. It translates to CASLGFGTDNYGYTF.

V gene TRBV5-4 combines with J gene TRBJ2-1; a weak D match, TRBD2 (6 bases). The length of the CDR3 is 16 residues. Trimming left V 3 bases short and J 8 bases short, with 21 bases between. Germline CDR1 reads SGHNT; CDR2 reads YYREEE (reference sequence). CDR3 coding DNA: TGTGCCAGCAGCTACGGGTTCCGGGAGAGACTGGATGAGCAGTTCTTC. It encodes CASSYGFRERLDEQFF.

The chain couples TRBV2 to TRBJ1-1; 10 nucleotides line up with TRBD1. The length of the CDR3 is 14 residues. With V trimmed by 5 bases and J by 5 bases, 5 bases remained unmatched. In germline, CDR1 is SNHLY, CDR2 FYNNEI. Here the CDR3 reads CASSYGTGVTEAFF. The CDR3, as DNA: TGTGCCAGCAGTTACGGGACAGGGGTGACTGAAGCTTTCTTT.

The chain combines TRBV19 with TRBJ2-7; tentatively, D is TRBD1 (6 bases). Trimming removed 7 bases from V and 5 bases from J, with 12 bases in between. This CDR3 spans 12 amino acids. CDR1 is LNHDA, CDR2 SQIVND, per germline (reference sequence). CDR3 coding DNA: TGTGCCAGTAACGGCAGGGGCAACGAGCAGTACTTC. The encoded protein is CASNGRGNEQYF.

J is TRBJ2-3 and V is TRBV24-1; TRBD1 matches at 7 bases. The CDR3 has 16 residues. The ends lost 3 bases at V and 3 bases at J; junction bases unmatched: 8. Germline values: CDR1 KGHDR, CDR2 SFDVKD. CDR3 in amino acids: CATSDTSRQGTDTQYF. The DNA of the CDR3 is TGTGCCACCAGTGATACCTCCCGACAGGGTACAGATACGCAGTATTTT.

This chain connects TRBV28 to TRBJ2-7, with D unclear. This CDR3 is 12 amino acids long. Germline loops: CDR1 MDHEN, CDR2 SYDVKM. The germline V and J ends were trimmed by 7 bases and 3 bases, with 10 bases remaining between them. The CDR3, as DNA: TGTGCCAGCAACCCAGGCGACTACGAGCAGTACTTC. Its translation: CASNPGDYEQYF.

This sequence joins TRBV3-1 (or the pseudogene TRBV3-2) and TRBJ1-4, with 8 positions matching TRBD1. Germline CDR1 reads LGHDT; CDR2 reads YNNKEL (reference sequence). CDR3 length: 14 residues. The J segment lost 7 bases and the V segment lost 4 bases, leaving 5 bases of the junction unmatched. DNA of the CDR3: TGTGCCAGCAGCCTAAAGGGACAGGCTGAAAAACTGTTTTTT. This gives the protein CASSLKGQAEKLFF.

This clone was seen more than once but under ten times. CDR3 sequence reads: CASSVAPEGVGRDGYTF. The CDR3 coding sequence is TGTGCCAGCAGCGTAGCCCCTGAAGGGGTTGGGCGTGATGGCTACACCTTC. V gene TRBV9 combines with J gene TRBJ1-2, with D possibly being TRBD1 (5 bases). V lost 0 bases, J lost 6 bases, and 21 bases lay in between. Germline lookup yields CDR1 SGDLS and CDR2 YYNGEE. The CDR3 runs 17 residues.

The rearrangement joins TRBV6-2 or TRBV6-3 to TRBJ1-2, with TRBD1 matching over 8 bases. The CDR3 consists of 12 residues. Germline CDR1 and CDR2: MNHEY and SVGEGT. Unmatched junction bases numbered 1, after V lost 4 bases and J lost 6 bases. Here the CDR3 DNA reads TGTGCCAGCAGTTGGACAGGGAATGGCTACACCTTC. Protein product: CASSWTGNGYTF.

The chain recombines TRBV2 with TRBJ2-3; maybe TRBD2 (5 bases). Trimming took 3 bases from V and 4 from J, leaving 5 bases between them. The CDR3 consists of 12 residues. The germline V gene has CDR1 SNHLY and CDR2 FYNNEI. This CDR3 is CASSEEADTQYF. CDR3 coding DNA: TGTGCCAGCAGTGAGGAGGCAGATACGCAGTATTTT.